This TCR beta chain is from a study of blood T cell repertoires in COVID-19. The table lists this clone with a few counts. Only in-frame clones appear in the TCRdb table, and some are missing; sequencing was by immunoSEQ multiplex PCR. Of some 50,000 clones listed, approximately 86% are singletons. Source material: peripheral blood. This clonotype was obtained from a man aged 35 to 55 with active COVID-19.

This chain's CDR3 is CASSLDGRGPDQPQHF. The CDR3 nucleotides are TGCGCCAGCAGCTTGGATGGCAGGGGACCGGATCAGCCCCAGCATTTT. The chain combines TRBV5-1 with TRBJ1-5; TRBD1 might be the D (6 bases). The germline V gene has CDR1 SGHRS and CDR2 YFSETQ. Trimming cost V 0 bases and J 5 bases, with 15 bases left between them. The CDR3 has 16 residues.